The 28 T cell receptor beta chains given below trace back to one sample, sequenced in a study of glioma-infiltrating T cells after dendritic cell vaccination. TCRdb's table, derived via immunoSEQ multiplex PCR, lists solely in-frame clones and lacks some. The table records about 67,000 clones, roughly 79% of them present only once. The sample consisted of blood, taken before dendritic cell vaccination. Receptor source: a human donor with glioblastoma.

The chain uses TRBV5-6 and TRBJ2-5; D is uncertain. TRBJ2-7 matches the DNA end more closely, so the J call is doubtful. There are 13 residues in the CDR3. Germline V gene sequence: CDR1 SGHDT, CDR2 YYEEEE. The CDR3 spells CASSRTISVEQYF. The CDR3 coding sequence is TGTGCCAGCAGCCGCACGATATCGGTCGAGCAGTACTTC.

The chain joins TRBV7-9 to TRBJ1-1; a weak D match, TRBD1 (5 bases). The CDR3 is 14 amino acids. From germline, CDR1 is SEHNR and CDR2 FQNEAQ (reference sequence). Trimming pared 4 bases from V and 3 bases from J, leaving 12 bases between. CDR3 sequence: CASSSTEGDTEAFF. The CDR3 DNA reads as TGTGCCAGCAGCTCGACAGAAGGAGACACTGAAGCTTTCTTT.

J is TRBJ2-7 and V is TRBV6-5; 10 bases line up with TRBD1. There are 15 residues in the CDR3. With 7 bases clipped from V and 0 bases from J, the junction kept 6 bases outside the gene matches. Per the germline V gene, CDR1 is MNHEY and CDR2 is SVGAGI. The CDR3, as DNA: TGTGCCAGCACCCCGGACAGGGGGAGCTCCTACGAGCAGTACTTC. This gives the protein CASTPDRGSSYEQYF.

Turning to this clone: One junction end disagrees with the germline gene, perhaps due to a read error. This chain joins TRBV5-1 and TRBJ2-1, with 9 positions matching TRBD1. The CDR3 is made up of 14 amino acids. Germline CDR1 is SGHRS and CDR2 is YFSETQ. CDR3 region: CASSLGTGHYEQFF. The DNA for the CDR3 is TGTGCCAGCAGTCTGGGGACAGGGCACTATGAGCAGTTCTTC. Based on the CDR3 plus reference TRBV5-1 and TRBJ2-1, the full variable domain is KAGVTQTPRYLIKTRGQQVTLSCSPISGHRSVSWYQQTPGQGLQFLFEYFSETQRNKGNFPGRFSGRQFSNSRSEMNVSTLELGDSALYLCASSLGTGHYEQFFGPGTRLTVL.

This clone was observed once. The rearrangement links TRBV27 to TRBJ2-2, with 9 bases identical to TRBD2. The CDR3 loop spans 16 amino acids. The germline gives CDR1 MNHEY, CDR2 SMNVEV (reference sequence). The V gene end was trimmed by 4 bases and the J gene end by 5 bases; junction bases not matched to a gene: 8. The CDR3 DNA is TGTGCCAGCAGTTACACAGCGGGGGGATCTACCGGGGAGCTGTTTTTT. As protein: CASSYTAGGSTGELFF.

This chain connects TRBV7-6 to TRBJ1-4, with 8 bases aligning to TRBD1. The CDR3 is 14 residues long. The V and J ends lost 5 bases and 3 bases, in that order; junction bases with no gene match: 2. Germline assignment: CDR1 SGHVS and CDR2 FNYEAQ. The chain's CDR3 is CASSVGQANEKLFF. CDR3 DNA: TGTGCCAGCAGCGTGGGACAGGCTAATGAAAAACTGTTTTTT.

The chain links TRBV27 to TRBJ2-5, with TRBD1 identical over 7 bases. The CDR3 length is 16 residues. The V gene end was trimmed by 3 bases and the J gene end by 1 base; junction bases not matched to a gene: 8. Germline CDR1 and CDR2: MNHEY and SMNVEV (reference sequence). The CDR3 loop reads CASSFSLTGIQETQYF. In DNA form, the CDR3 reads TGTGCCAGCAGTTTTTCGCTGACAGGGATCCAAGAGACCCAGTACTTC.

V usage is TRBV5-1 and J usage is TRBJ1-1, with 9 positions matching TRBD1. The V gene's germline CDR1 is SGHRS and CDR2 YFSETQ. After removal of 2 bases from V and 3 bases from J, the junction contained 2 bases not matched to a gene. CDR3 length equals 14 residues. The CDR3 DNA reads TGCGCCAGCAGCTTTGACAGGGGGGACACTGAAGCTTTCTTT. It encodes CASSFDRGDTEAFF.

This chain connects TRBV2 to TRBJ2-1, with D perhaps TRBD2 (5 bases). The V end was cut by 2 bases, the J end by 5 bases, with 10 bases between. The germline CDR1 and CDR2 sequences are SNHLY and FYNNEI. This CDR3 region has 14 residues. The CDR3: CASSEKRADNEQFF. The CDR3 region has the DNA TGTGCCAGCAGTGAAAAGAGGGCAGACAATGAGCAGTTCTTC.

The chain joins TRBV27 to TRBJ1-2; 9 nucleotides line up with TRBD1. After removal of 6 bases from V and 3 bases from J, the junction contained 8 bases not matched to a gene. The CDR3 covers 15 residues. CDR1 is MNHEY and CDR2 is SMNVEV in the germline V gene (reference sequence). The CDR3 here is CASRNTGQGDYGYTF. The CDR3 DNA is TGTGCCAGCAGAAATACGGGACAGGGAGACTATGGCTACACCTTC.

V usage is TRBV11-2 and J usage is TRBJ1-3, with 7 nucleotides matching TRBD1. V trimming: 5 bases; J trimming: 1 base; junction bases outside the gene matches: 8. The CDR3 loop spans 16 amino acids. In germline, CDR1 is SGHAT, CDR2 FQNNGV. Written as DNA, the CDR3 is TGTGCCAGCAGCACCCCAACGGGACAGTCTGGAAACACCATATATTTT. It yields the protein CASSTPTGQSGNTIYF.

This chain uses TRBV7-2 with TRBJ1-2; D gene unclear. This CDR3 contains 14 residues. The V end was cut by 1 base, the J end by 5 bases, with 11 bases between. Germline CDR1 and CDR2: SGHTA and FQGNSA. The CDR3 is CASSLVGQAYGYTF. CDR3 DNA sequence: TGTGCCAGCAGCTTAGTGGGCCAGGCTTATGGCTACACCTTC.

The chain links TRBV2 to TRBJ1-2, with TRBD1 as a possible D gene (5 bases). Germline V CDR1 and CDR2: SNHLY, FYNNEI. V lost 6 bases and J 6 bases, leaving 8 bases between the germline ends. The CDR3 sequence is 11 residues long. The CDR3 sequence: CASSFRDGYTF. The CDR3 bases are TGTGCCAGCAGCTTCAGGGATGGCTACACCTTC.

V and J are TRBV2 and TRBJ2-7; 7 nucleotides agree with TRBD1. This CDR3 contains 14 residues. Per the germline V gene, CDR1 is SNHLY and CDR2 is FYNNEI. Losses at the gene ends were 7 bases for V and 2 bases for J; bases not matched to a gene: 8. In nucleotides, the CDR3 is TGTGCCAGCATTCGCGACAGGGAAACCTACGAGCAGTACTTC. This encodes CASIRDRETYEQYF.

This chain links TRBV25-1 with TRBJ2-5; 7 nucleotides match TRBD1. CDR3 length: 14 amino acids. V gave up 6 bases and J gave up 0 bases; unmatched junction bases: 4. CDR1 and CDR2 from the germline V gene are MGHDK and SYGVNS. The CDR3 is CASRGTEDQETQYF. The CDR3 DNA reads as TGTGCCAGCAGGGGGACAGAGGACCAAGAGACCCAGTACTTC.

V and J are TRBV4-3 and TRBJ2-3; D is ambiguous. The V gene lost 3 bases and the J gene lost 4 bases, with 14 bases spanning the gap. The germline V gene encodes CDR1 LGHNA and CDR2 YSLEER. CDR3 length: 15 residues. The CDR3 sequence: CASSHGVNRPDTQYF. The CDR3 DNA is TGCGCCAGCAGCCACGGAGTTAATAGGCCAGATACGCAGTATTTT.

The J gene is TRBJ2-7, the V gene TRBV4-1, with D hard to call. This CDR3 is built from 13 residues. Germline CDR1 MGHRA, CDR2 YSYEKL. V was cut by 5 bases and J by 7 bases, with 15 bases left in between. The CDR3 loop is CASSSKSGGEQYF. The CDR3 DNA follows: TGCGCCAGCAGCAGTAAGAGTGGTGGTGAGCAGTACTTC.

The chain has TRBV11-2 and TRBJ1-2; maybe TRBD1 (6 bases). V lost 6 bases to trimming and J lost 8 bases, with 16 bases between them. The CDR3 has 13 residues. Germline V gene sequence: CDR1 SGHAT, CDR2 FQNNGV. The CDR3 region is CASRSRGQRGYTF. The CDR3 DNA reads as TGTGCCAGCAGGTCCAGGGGACAACGAGGCTACACCTTC.

V usage is TRBV5-1 and J usage is TRBJ1-1; 8 nucleotides line up with TRBD1. The V gene's germline CDR1 is SGHRS and CDR2 YFSETQ. V was pared by 3 bases and J by 0 bases, with 1 base of the junction left unmatched. This CDR3 has 14 amino acids. DNA of the CDR3: TGCGCCAGCAGCTGGACAGGGCTGAACACTGAAGCTTTCTTT. This encodes CASSWTGLNTEAFF.

The chain combines TRBV9 with TRBJ2-2; D unresolved. Germline V gene lookup returns CDR1 SGDLS and CDR2 YYNGEE. CDR3 length equals 15 residues. Trimming removed 3 bases at V and 6 bases at J, with 15 bases between. The CDR3 DNA sequence: TGTGCCAGCAGCGCCTCCAGTCAGGTTTCCGGGGAGCTGTTTTTT. It yields the protein CASSASSQVSGELFF.

This chain connects TRBV19 to TRBJ2-5, with D perhaps TRBD2 (7 bases). This CDR3 has 15 amino acids. V lost 7 bases to trimming and J lost 5 bases, with 20 bases between them. Germline V lookup: CDR1 LNHDA, CDR2 SQIVND (reference sequence). The CDR3 loop is CASTPQGGALETQYF. CDR3 in DNA: TGTGCCAGTACCCCCCAAGGGGGGGCCTTGGAGACCCAGTACTTC.

The chain recombines TRBV27 with TRBJ2-2; D call uncertain. With 2 bases removed from V and 4 bases from J, the gap between germline ends came to 8 bases. In germline, CDR1 is MNHEY, CDR2 SMNVEV (reference sequence). The CDR3 has 14 residues. CDR3 loop: CASSLLPLTGELFF. In DNA, the CDR3 is TGTGCCAGCAGTTTACTACCTCTCACCGGGGAGCTGTTTTTT.

The chain has TRBV7-2 and TRBJ2-7; D not resolved. Germline CDR1 is SGHTA and CDR2 is FQGNSA. The CDR3 is made up of 11 amino acids. Deletions cut 4 bases from V and 2 bases from J, with 3 bases between. Here the CDR3 reads CASSSTYEQYF. The CDR3 DNA follows: TGTGCCAGCAGCTCAACCTACGAGCAGTACTTC. Full variable domain (rest looked up from reference TRBV7-2 and TRBJ2-7): GAGVSQSPSNKVTEKGKDVELRCDPISGHTALYWYRQSLGQGLEFLIYFQGNSAPDKSGLPSDRFSAERTGGSVSTLTIQRTQQEDSAVYLCASSSTYEQYFGPGTRLTVT.

The gene calls are TRBV28 and TRBJ2-2; 8 bases map to TRBD1. With 6 bases clipped from V and 6 bases from J, the junction kept 3 bases outside the gene matches. The germline CDR1 and CDR2 sequences are MDHEN and SYDVKM. This CDR3 is 13 amino acids long. The CDR3 DNA follows: TGTGCCAGCAGGGACAGGGTTGCCGGGGAGCTGTTTTTT. Protein sequence: CASRDRVAGELFF.

This rearrangement joins TRBV5-1 to TRBJ1-2; D not resolved. The germline CDR1 and CDR2 sequences are SGHRS and YFSETQ. V gave up 1 base and J gave up 7 bases, with 8 bases separating them. The CDR3 sequence is 12 residues long. As DNA, the CDR3 is TGCGCCAGCAGCTTGCCGGGTTCTGGCTACACCTTC. This sequence encodes CASSLPGSGYTF.

This chain connects TRBV4-3 to TRBJ2-7, with TRBD2 matching 10 bases. CDR3 length: 16 residues. Trimming took 0 bases from V and 2 from J; bases not matched to a gene: 4. CDR1 is LGHNA, CDR2 YSLEER, per germline. CDR3 sequence reads: CASSQDLAGVPYEQYF. CDR3 DNA: TGCGCCAGCAGCCAAGACCTAGCGGGGGTCCCCTACGAGCAGTACTTC.

The rearrangement uses TRBV6-6 and TRBJ1-1; possible D gene TRBD1, 5 bases. V was clipped by 5 bases and J by 5 bases, with 18 bases between them. The CDR3 contains 15 residues. Germline CDR1 and CDR2: MNHNY and SVGAGI (reference sequence). The CDR3 here is CASSSLGATRTEAFF. The CDR3 nucleotides read TGTGCCAGCAGTAGTCTTGGGGCCACACGGACTGAAGCTTTCTTT.

In its sample, this clone was seen a few times. The chain combines TRBV6-1 with TRBJ1-3, with D possibly matching TRBD1 (6 bases). Germline CDR1 reads MNHNS; CDR2 reads SASEGT. This CDR3 spans 16 amino acids. Trimming stripped 6 bases from V and 2 bases from J, with 17 bases between. The CDR3 loop is CASSEQGISTGNTIYF. CDR3 nucleotide sequence: TGTGCCAGCAGCGAACAGGGTATCTCCACTGGAAACACCATATATTTT.